A selection of T cell receptor beta chains follows, all from one sample in a study of blood T cell repertoires in COVID-19. Sequenced by immunoSEQ multiplex PCR; TCRdb stores in-frame clones only, minus some. The sample includes over 90,000 clones, around four fifths seen only once; the top ten take about 10%. Sequencing input: peripheral blood. All receptors come from a man in his forties with active or convalescent COVID-19. Each CDR3 is given with its conserved first and last residue. Fields, in order: J gene, D gene, V gene, clone size, CDR3 DNA, CDR3 protein. D genes are given only for firm matches. Size values are once, few and many counts, or a class for expanded clones, and some rows have none.

j_call: TRBJ2-7
d_call: -
v_call: TRBV10-3
clone_size: once
cdr3_nt: TGTGCCATCAGTGAGTCGGCTAGCACCCGATTCATCAACTCCTACGAGCAGTACTTC
cdr3_aa: CAISESASTRFINSYEQYF

j_call: TRBJ2-3
d_call: TRBD1
v_call: TRBV12-5
clone_size: -
cdr3_nt: TGTGCTAGTGGTTTGGTACCCAGGACAGGAAGCACAGATACGCAGTATTTT
cdr3_aa: CASGLVPRTGSTDTQYF

j_call: TRBJ2-1
d_call: TRBD2
v_call: TRBV19
clone_size: -
cdr3_nt: TGTGCCAGTAGTACCCTAGCGGGGGCATACAATGAGCAGTTCTTC
cdr3_aa: CASSTLAGAYNEQFF

j_call: TRBJ1-3
d_call: TRBD1
v_call: TRBV19
clone_size: -
cdr3_nt: TGTGCCAGTAGCCCGAGACAGGGGGCGGTTGGAAACACCATATATTTT
cdr3_aa: CASSPRQGAVGNTIYF

j_call: TRBJ1-2
d_call: -
v_call: TRBV4-1
clone_size: once
cdr3_nt: TGCGCCAGCAGCCAAGAACAGACAACATATGGCTACACCTTC
cdr3_aa: CASSQEQTTYGYTF

j_call: TRBJ1-2
d_call: TRBD1
v_call: TRBV27
clone_size: -
cdr3_nt: TGTGCCAGCAGTACCGGGACAGGAAGGGCCTATGGCTACACCTTC
cdr3_aa: CASSTGTGRAYGYTF

j_call: TRBJ1-1
d_call: TRBD1
v_call: TRBV7-8
clone_size: -
cdr3_nt: TGTGCCAGCAGCTTAAAGGACAGGGGCACTGAAGCTTTCTTT
cdr3_aa: CASSLKDRGTEAFF

j_call: TRBJ2-2
d_call: TRBD1
v_call: TRBV18
clone_size: -
cdr3_nt: TGTGCCAGCTCACTCTCACGACAGGGCTCCACCGGGGAGCTGTTTTTT
cdr3_aa: CASSLSRQGSTGELFF

j_call: TRBJ1-2
d_call: -
v_call: TRBV12-3/TRBV12-4
clone_size: few
cdr3_nt: TGTGCCAGCAGTTCGGGGGAGGGCTACACCTTC
cdr3_aa: CASSSGEGYTF

j_call: TRBJ1-3
d_call: -
v_call: TRBV5-6
clone_size: once
cdr3_nt: TGTGCCAGCAGCTCGTCCGGGGGGTCTGGAAACACCATATATTTT
cdr3_aa: CASSSSGGSGNTIYF

j_call: TRBJ1-2
d_call: -
v_call: TRBV27
clone_size: -
cdr3_nt: TGTGCCAGCAGTTTTAAGGGGTCAAACTATGGCTACACCTTC
cdr3_aa: CASSFKGSNYGYTF

j_call: TRBJ2-5
d_call: -
v_call: TRBV10-1
clone_size: -
cdr3_nt: TGCGCCAGTCAATGGGATGGGGAAGAGGGAGAGACCCAGTACTTC
cdr3_aa: CASQWDGEEGETQYF

j_call: TRBJ2-1
d_call: TRBD2
v_call: TRBV7-2
clone_size: -
cdr3_nt: TGTGCCAGCAGCTCTACTAGCGGGCGCGCCTACAATGAGCAGTTCTTC
cdr3_aa: CASSSTSGRAYNEQFF

j_call: TRBJ1-3
d_call: TRBD1
v_call: TRBV4-3
clone_size: -
cdr3_nt: TGCGCCAGCAGCCCGGGGGACAGGGACGGAAACACCATATATTTT
cdr3_aa: CASSPGDRDGNTIYF

j_call: TRBJ2-7
d_call: -
v_call: TRBV18
clone_size: -
cdr3_nt: TGTGCCAGCTCACCCATCGGGACGGGACTCTCCTACGAGCAGTACTTC
cdr3_aa: CASSPIGTGLSYEQYF

j_call: TRBJ2-7
d_call: TRBD2
v_call: TRBV27
clone_size: -
cdr3_nt: TGTGCCAGCAGTTCGACTAGCGGGGGGTTCTGGGAGCAGTACTTC
cdr3_aa: CASSSTSGGFWEQYF

j_call: TRBJ1-5
d_call: TRBD1
v_call: TRBV18
clone_size: -
cdr3_nt: TGTGCCAGCTCACCTGATGACAGGGAACAGCATTTT
cdr3_aa: CASSPDDREQHF

j_call: TRBJ2-3
d_call: -
v_call: TRBV12-5
clone_size: -
cdr3_nt: TGTGCTAGTGGTTCAGGCCTCCTCAGGGATACGCAGTATTTT
cdr3_aa: CASGSGLLRDTQYF

j_call: TRBJ1-2
d_call: -
v_call: TRBV19
clone_size: -
cdr3_nt: TGTGCCAGTGCCGGGGGGTCCTTTGGCTACACCTTC
cdr3_aa: CASAGGSFGYTF

j_call: TRBJ1-6
d_call: TRBD1
v_call: TRBV30
clone_size: -
cdr3_nt: TGTGCCTGGAGTTACAGGGGGATGAATTCACCCCTCCACTTT
cdr3_aa: CAWSYRGMNSPLHF

j_call: TRBJ1-3
d_call: TRBD1
v_call: TRBV19
clone_size: -
cdr3_nt: TGTGCCAGTAGTATAGTCGGGACAGGGGCTGGAAACACCATATATTTT
cdr3_aa: CASSIVGTGAGNTIYF

j_call: TRBJ1-6
d_call: -
v_call: TRBV19
clone_size: -
cdr3_nt: TGTGCCAGTAGACCCGGGTCTCTCTATAATTCACCCCTCCACTTT
cdr3_aa: CASRPGSLYNSPLHF

j_call: TRBJ1-1
d_call: TRBD1
v_call: TRBV5-1
clone_size: -
cdr3_nt: TGCGCCAGCAGCTTAGGGGACAGGGCTACTGAAGCTTTCTTT
cdr3_aa: CASSLGDRATEAFF

j_call: TRBJ2-7
d_call: -
v_call: TRBV5-1
clone_size: -
cdr3_nt: TGCGCCAGCAGCTTGGATACTTCCTACGAGCAGTACTTC
cdr3_aa: CASSLDTSYEQYF

j_call: TRBJ2-6
d_call: -
v_call: TRBV29-1
clone_size: -
cdr3_nt: TGCAGCGTACGGAGCTCTGGGGCCAACGTCCTGACTTTC
cdr3_aa: CSVRSSGANVLTF

j_call: TRBJ1-2
d_call: TRBD1
v_call: TRBV13
clone_size: -
cdr3_nt: TGTGCCGTCCGGGACAGGGGGCATGGCTACACCTTC
cdr3_aa: CAVRDRGHGYTF

j_call: TRBJ2-4
d_call: -
v_call: TRBV19
clone_size: -
cdr3_nt: TGTGCCAGTAACCCGCAGGGGGGAGCCAAAAACATTCAGTACTTC
cdr3_aa: CASNPQGGAKNIQYF

j_call: TRBJ2-2
d_call: -
v_call: TRBV19
clone_size: once
cdr3_nt: TGTGCCAGTAGTATGTCCAAATACACCGGGGAGCTGTTTTTT
cdr3_aa: CASSMSKYTGELFF

j_call: TRBJ2-7
d_call: TRBD2
v_call: TRBV19
clone_size: -
cdr3_nt: TGTGCCAGTAGTAACCGCGGGAGCGAGCAGTACTTC
cdr3_aa: CASSNRGSEQYF

j_call: TRBJ1-4
d_call: -
v_call: TRBV4-1
clone_size: -
cdr3_nt: TGCGCCAGCAGCTCACACGGGGCTAATGAAAAACTGTTTTTT
cdr3_aa: CASSSHGANEKLFF

j_call: TRBJ1-2
d_call: -
v_call: TRBV2
clone_size: -
cdr3_nt: TGTGCCAGCAGCCAGGGGAACTATGGCTACACCTTC
cdr3_aa: CASSQGNYGYTF

j_call: TRBJ2-7
d_call: -
v_call: TRBV6-5
clone_size: few
cdr3_nt: TGTGCCAGCAGACCGGACTATCTGAGCTCCTACGAGCAGTACTTC
cdr3_aa: CASRPDYLSSYEQYF

j_call: TRBJ2-3
d_call: -
v_call: TRBV9
clone_size: -
cdr3_nt: TGTGCCAGCCCCCCGGCAGGGCCGGATAGGATTAGCACAGATACGCAGTATTTT
cdr3_aa: CASPPAGPDRISTDTQYF

j_call: TRBJ2-2
d_call: TRBD2
v_call: TRBV6-1
clone_size: -
cdr3_nt: TGTGCCAGCAGTGAATCTTTAGCGGGGGGGCGGACCGGGGAGCTGTTTTTT
cdr3_aa: CASSESLAGGRTGELFF

j_call: TRBJ1-2
d_call: -
v_call: TRBV29-1
clone_size: -
cdr3_nt: TGCAGCGTTGGAGACACTAACTATGGCTACACCTTC
cdr3_aa: CSVGDTNYGYTF

j_call: TRBJ2-5
d_call: TRBD2
v_call: TRBV9
clone_size: -
cdr3_nt: TGTGCCAGCAGCGCAGAACTAGCGGGGACCCAAGAGACCCAGTACTTC
cdr3_aa: CASSAELAGTQETQYF

j_call: TRBJ2-7
d_call: TRBD1
v_call: TRBV23-1
clone_size: -
cdr3_nt: TGCGCCAGCCCCCCGACAGGGGAGTACGAGCAGTACTTC
cdr3_aa: CASPPTGEYEQYF

j_call: TRBJ2-2
d_call: TRBD2
v_call: TRBV9
clone_size: -
cdr3_nt: TGTGCCAGCAGCGTACTAGCGGGACCCACCGGGGAGCTGTTTTTT
cdr3_aa: CASSVLAGPTGELFF

j_call: TRBJ2-7
d_call: TRBD1
v_call: TRBV18
clone_size: once
cdr3_nt: TGTGCCAGCTCACCCCTCGGGACAGGGATCTACGAGCAGTACTTC
cdr3_aa: CASSPLGTGIYEQYF

j_call: TRBJ1-2
d_call: TRBD1
v_call: TRBV12-3/TRBV12-4
clone_size: -
cdr3_nt: TGTGCCAGCAGTCTCCGGACAGGGCAGGGCTACACCTTC
cdr3_aa: CASSLRTGQGYTF

j_call: TRBJ1-1
d_call: TRBD1
v_call: TRBV19
clone_size: -
cdr3_nt: TGTGCCAGTAGGTCGGGACAGACTCGGTTGGGGACTGAAGCTTTCTTT
cdr3_aa: CASRSGQTRLGTEAFF

j_call: TRBJ2-3
d_call: TRBD1
v_call: TRBV6-2/TRBV6-3
clone_size: -
cdr3_nt: TGTGCCAGCAGTACAGGGGGCAGCACAGATACGCAGTATTTT
cdr3_aa: CASSTGGSTDTQYF

j_call: TRBJ1-2
d_call: -
v_call: TRBV11-2
clone_size: -
cdr3_nt: TGTGCCAGCAGCTCCCCCCAGAGCTTAGGGGATGGCTACACCTTC
cdr3_aa: CASSSPQSLGDGYTF

j_call: TRBJ2-2
d_call: -
v_call: TRBV7-3
clone_size: -
cdr3_nt: TGTGCCAGCAGCCCTATACAGGGTGTTACCGGGGAGCTGTTTTTT
cdr3_aa: CASSPIQGVTGELFF

j_call: TRBJ1-1
d_call: -
v_call: TRBV12-2
clone_size: -
cdr3_nt: TGTGCAAGTCGCTTATGGGGGGGTACTGAAGCTTTCTTT
cdr3_aa: CASRLWGGTEAFF

j_call: TRBJ2-7
d_call: TRBD2
v_call: TRBV9
clone_size: -
cdr3_nt: TGTGCCAGCAGCGTTCTCGGGACTAGTGGCGACGAGCAGTACTTC
cdr3_aa: CASSVLGTSGDEQYF

j_call: TRBJ1-3
d_call: -
v_call: TRBV9
clone_size: -
cdr3_nt: TGTGCCAGCAGCGTGCGGGACGCCCGCTCTGGAAACACCATATATTTT
cdr3_aa: CASSVRDARSGNTIYF

j_call: TRBJ1-2
d_call: TRBD1
v_call: TRBV19
clone_size: few
cdr3_nt: TGTGCCAGTAGTATTCCGGGACAGGGGACGCGCGGCTACACCTTC
cdr3_aa: CASSIPGQGTRGYTF

j_call: TRBJ1-6
d_call: TRBD1
v_call: TRBV6-1
clone_size: once
cdr3_nt: TGTGCCAGCAGTGAACGGACAGGGCGCAATTCACCCCTCCACTTT
cdr3_aa: CASSERTGRNSPLHF

j_call: TRBJ2-3
d_call: -
v_call: TRBV28
clone_size: once
cdr3_nt: TGTGCCAGCAGTCCCATGGGACATGGCCAAGGGACAGATACGCAGTATTTT
cdr3_aa: CASSPMGHGQGTDTQYF

j_call: TRBJ1-5
d_call: -
v_call: TRBV24-1
clone_size: -
cdr3_nt: TGTGCCACCAGTGCAGGGGTGAGCAATCAGCCCCAGCATTTT
cdr3_aa: CATSAGVSNQPQHF

j_call: TRBJ1-4
d_call: -
v_call: TRBV6-1
clone_size: -
cdr3_nt: TGTGCCAGCAGTGAATGGGTGGAGGGGCATGAAAAACTGTTTTTT
cdr3_aa: CASSEWVEGHEKLFF

j_call: TRBJ1-1
d_call: -
v_call: TRBV18
clone_size: -
cdr3_nt: TGTGCCAGCTCTCCCGGGGGGGAGGGAGCCACTGAAGCTTTCTTT
cdr3_aa: CASSPGGEGATEAFF